These 22 T cell receptor beta chains share one sample of origin, sequenced in a study of regulatory T cells in long-lasting Graves disease. iRepertoire HTBI primers and Arm-PCR of CDR3 regions built TCR beta libraries. TCRdb reanalysed the multiplex PCR reads using MiXCR and keeps one entry per CDR3 protein. This table has around 460,000 distinct CDR3 sequences, 22% appearing once. Stated time point: persistent/refractory GD, antithyroid drugs over 5 years with positive TRAb. Extracted PBMC RNA gave rise to the TCR library. This material consisted of peripheral blood mononuclear cells (PBMCs), taken when the disease was refractory, from a patient treated with antithyroid drugs. These receptors originate from a female donor with Graves disease.

At least ten counts were recorded for this clonotype. This chain joins TRBV6-5 and TRBJ2-5; 7 positions agree with TRBD1. The germline V gene has CDR1 MNHEY and CDR2 SVGAGI. Trimming at V came to 0 bases and at J to 2 bases, leaving 6 bases not matched to a gene. This CDR3 spans 16 amino acids. The CDR3 coding sequence is TGTGCCAGCAGTTACTCGTCGGGACAGTATCAAGAGACCCAGTACTTC. Protein product: CASSYSSGQYQETQYF.

This clonotype has a count of ten or more. V gene TRBV30 combines with J gene TRBJ1-4; the D gene is possibly TRBD1 (6 bases). The CDR3 spans 13 residues. Germline V lookup: CDR1 GTSNPN, CDR2 SVGIG (reference sequence). Trimming cost V 3 bases and J 7 bases, with 12 bases left between them. CDR3 DNA sequence: TGTGCCTGGAGCTCCAGGGGCGGTGAAAAACTGTTTTTT. Its protein product is CAWSSRGGEKLFF.

This clonotype was detected only a few times. The CDR3 here is CASSLAIRNTEAFF. In nucleotides, the CDR3 is TGTGCCAGCAGTTTAGCCATTAGGAACACTGAAGCTTTCTTT. The chain joins TRBV12-3 or TRBV12-4 to TRBJ1-1, with unresolved D. Trimming left V 0 bases short and J 1 base short, with 6 bases between. The CDR3 is made up of 14 amino acids.

This clonotype was found many times. The V and J genes are TRBV5-1 and TRBJ2-2; no firm D call. The CDR3 spans 13 residues. Germline CDR1 is SGHRS and CDR2 is YFSETQ. V shed 5 bases and J shed 2 bases, with 7 bases lying between them. The CDR3 protein is CASRGSNTGELFF. DNA of the CDR3: TGCGCCAGCAGGGGCAGCAACACCGGGGAGCTGTTTTTT.

J is TRBJ2-7 and V is TRBV11-2; 9 positions agree with TRBD2. Losses at the gene ends were 5 bases for V and 2 bases for J; bases not matched to a gene: 7. CDR1 is SGHAT and CDR2 is FQNNGV in the germline V gene. This CDR3 region has 15 residues. CDR3 amino acids: CASSQRPSGTYEQYF. CDR3 nucleotide sequence: TGTGCCAGCAGCCAGAGGCCTAGCGGGACCTACGAGCAGTACTTC. Complete variable domain (other parts from reference TRBV11-2 and TRBJ2-7): EAGVAQSPRYKIIEKRQSVAFWCNPISGHATLYWYQQILGQGPKLLIQFQNNGVVDDSQLPKDRFSAERLKGVDSTLKIQPAKLEDSAVYLCASSQRPSGTYEQYFGPGTRLTVT.

DNA for the CDR3: TGTGCCAGCTCTCCGATCACACAGAGTTCCCTTTGGCCTGGAAACACCATATATTTT. Its protein product is CASSPITQSSLWPGNTIYF. V and J are TRBV18 and TRBJ1-3; no definite D call. The germline CDR1 and CDR2 sequences are KGHSH and LQKENI. CDR3 length equals 19 residues. V shed 6 bases and J shed 2 bases, with 26 bases lying between them.

This clonotype was seen at least ten times. The chain has TRBV28 and TRBJ1-1; 8 bases align to TRBD1. Trimming removed 8 bases from V and 4 bases from J; junction bases left unmatched: 3. Per the germline V gene, CDR1 is MDHEN and CDR2 is SYDVKM. The CDR3 has 12 amino acids. As DNA, the CDR3 is TGTGCCAGCGGGGGACAGGCCACTGAAGCTTTCTTT. Amino acids: CASGGQATEAFF.

CDR3 bases: TGTGCCAGCAGCTCCCGGCGCTCTGGAAACACCATATATTTT. Translating gives CASSSRRSGNTIYF. The chain has TRBV7-2 and TRBJ1-3; D is unclear. The germline V gene has CDR1 SGHTA and CDR2 FQGNSA. Trimming removed 4 bases at V and 0 bases at J, with 7 bases between. The CDR3 consists of 14 residues.

This clonotype was picked up many times. V is TRBV20-1 and J is TRBJ2-3, with D possibly being TRBD2 (6 bases). Between the trimmed V and J ends, which lost 6 bases and 1 base, there was a span of 20 bases. Germline V gives CDR1 DFQATT, CDR2 SNEGSKA (reference sequence). This CDR3 comprises 16 residues. The CDR3 here is CSALGGIARGTDTQYF. CDR3 DNA sequence: TGCAGTGCGCTGGGGGGAATAGCGAGGGGCACAGATACGCAGTATTTT.

The chain has TRBV2 and TRBJ2-1; 10 bases match TRBD2. Germline CDR1 reads SNHLY; CDR2 reads FYNNEI. The CDR3 is 15 residues long. V shed 5 bases, J shed 8 bases, and the junction held 9 bases outside the gene matches. CDR3 region: CASSPLAGENYEQFF. Here the CDR3 DNA reads TGTGCCAGCAGTCCGCTAGCGGGAGAGAATTATGAGCAGTTCTTC.

The chain carries TRBV13 and TRBJ2-7; D possibly uses TRBD1 or TRBD2 (7 bases each). Trimming cost V 5 bases and J 4 bases, with 18 bases left between them. This CDR3 has 15 amino acids. Germline CDR1 is PRHDT and CDR2 is FYEKMQ (reference sequence). The DNA for the CDR3 is TGTGCCAGCAGCCCCCTGGGAGGGGGCATATACGAGCAGTACTTC. Translating it yields CASSPLGGGIYEQYF. Looking up the rest from reference TRBV13 and TRBJ2-7 gives the full variable domain: AAGVIQSPRHLIKEKRETATLKCYPIPRHDTVYWYQQGPGQDPQFLISFYEKMQSDKGSIPDRFSAQQFSDYHSELNMSSLELGDSALYFCASSPLGGGIYEQYFGPGTRLTVT.

This clonotype was counted only a few times. This chain links TRBV7-2 with TRBJ2-7; 10 positions agree with TRBD1. The CDR3 sequence is 15 residues long. Germline V gene lookup returns CDR1 SGHTA and CDR2 FQGNSA. The V gene end was trimmed by 5 bases and the J gene end by 4 bases; junction bases not matched to a gene: 8. CDR3 DNA: TGTGCCAGCAGCCCCGCGGGGACAGGGGAATACGAGCAGTACTTC. Translation gives CASSPAGTGEYEQYF.

This clonotype has only a few counts. V usage is TRBV19 and J usage is TRBJ2-2; D remains ambiguous. The germline V gene has CDR1 LNHDA and CDR2 SQIVND (reference sequence). V was trimmed by 3 bases and J by 2 bases, leaving 4 bases between them. This CDR3 spans 13 amino acids. The CDR3 region has the DNA TGTGCCAGTAGTATCCAAAACACCGGGGAGCTGTTTTTT. It specifies CASSIQNTGELFF.

The gene calls are TRBV14 and TRBJ1-1; D is unresolved. V lost 0 bases, J lost 4 bases, and 6 bases lay in between. CDR3 size: 13 residues. Germline V gene lookup returns CDR1 SGHDN and CDR2 FVKESK. The CDR3 loop is CASSQERGTEAFF. CDR3 DNA sequence: TGTGCCAGCAGCCAAGAACGCGGCACTGAAGCTTTCTTT.

In this sample, this clonotype turned up many times. J is TRBJ2-4 and V is TRBV24-1; D is uncertain. Trimming removed 4 bases from V and 1 base from J, with 4 bases in between. Per germline, CDR1 KGHDR and CDR2 SFDVKD. The CDR3 runs to 13 residues. The CDR3: CATSDGAKNIQYF. CDR3 bases: TGTGCCACCAGTGACGGGGCCAAAAACATTCAGTACTTC.

The chain recombines TRBV5-8 with TRBJ1-5; D might be TRBD1 (6 bases). The CDR3 totals 16 residues. Trimming pared 3 bases from V and 2 bases from J, leaving 15 bases between. From germline, CDR1 is SGHTS and CDR2 YDEGEE. The CDR3, as DNA: TGTGCCAGCAGCTCAATGTGGGGGGCGGGCAATCAGCCCCAGCATTTT. Encoded protein: CASSSMWGAGNQPQHF.

The rearrangement links TRBV7-2 to TRBJ1-2; weak D call: TRBD1 (6 bases). From germline, CDR1 is SGHTA and CDR2 FQGNSA. The CDR3 is made up of 15 amino acids. Trimming left V 1 base short and J 4 bases short, with 13 bases between. The CDR3 is CASSLVEGVSYGYTF. The CDR3 region has the DNA TGTGCCAGCAGCTTAGTTGAGGGGGTTAGCTATGGCTACACCTTC.

There are many counts of this clonotype. This chain joins TRBV3-1 and TRBJ1-2, with no clear D. The CDR3 has 14 residues. Germline V CDR1 and CDR2: LGHDT, YNNKEL (reference sequence). V shed 3 bases and J shed 3 bases, with 11 bases lying between them. This chain's CDR3 is CASSQTDGHYGYTF. DNA for the CDR3: TGTGCCAGCAGCCAGACGGACGGTCACTATGGCTACACCTTC.

The V call is TRBV7-3, the J call TRBJ2-6; D unresolved. Germline values: CDR1 SGHTA, CDR2 FQGTGA. The CDR3 has 16 residues. The V gene lost 4 bases and the J gene lost 1 base, with 11 bases spanning the gap. The CDR3 sequence is CASSSWTVSGANVLTF. The CDR3 nucleotides are TGTGCCAGCAGCTCCTGGACGGTTTCTGGGGCCAACGTCCTGACTTTC.

This clonotype appeared many times. V gene TRBV10-2 combines with J gene TRBJ2-7; TRBD1 aligns across 10 bases. Germline-derived CDR1 and CDR2 are WSHSY and SAAADI. Unmatched junction bases numbered 10, after V lost 6 bases and J lost 5 bases. The CDR3 covers 15 residues. The CDR3 nucleotides read TGCGCCAGCAGGTCCCCGGGACAGGGGATCAACGAGCAGTACTTC. Protein product: CASRSPGQGINEQYF.

This clonotype was observed at least ten times. The gene calls are TRBV7-3 and TRBJ2-2; D possibly corresponds to TRBD1 (5 bases). From germline, CDR1 is SGHTA and CDR2 FQGTGA. With 10 bases removed from V and 9 bases from J, the gap between germline ends came to 12 bases. This CDR3 spans 11 amino acids. As DNA, the CDR3 is TGTGCCAAAAAGGGGTTCCGGGAGCTGTTTTTT. Translation: CAKKGFRELFF.

With respect to this clonotype: A much larger clone lies one base from this, so it may be a read error. This chain uses TRBV7-9 with TRBJ2-5, with D possibly TRBD2 on 7 matching bases. Germline CDR1 SEHNR, CDR2 FQNEAQ (reference sequence). This CDR3 region has 15 residues. V lost 3 bases to trimming and J lost 3 bases, with 14 bases between them. The CDR3 nucleotides read TGTGCCAGCAGCTTGGCCCGGGGGGCGGAAGAGACCCAGTACTTC. It is translated as CASSLARGAEETQYF.